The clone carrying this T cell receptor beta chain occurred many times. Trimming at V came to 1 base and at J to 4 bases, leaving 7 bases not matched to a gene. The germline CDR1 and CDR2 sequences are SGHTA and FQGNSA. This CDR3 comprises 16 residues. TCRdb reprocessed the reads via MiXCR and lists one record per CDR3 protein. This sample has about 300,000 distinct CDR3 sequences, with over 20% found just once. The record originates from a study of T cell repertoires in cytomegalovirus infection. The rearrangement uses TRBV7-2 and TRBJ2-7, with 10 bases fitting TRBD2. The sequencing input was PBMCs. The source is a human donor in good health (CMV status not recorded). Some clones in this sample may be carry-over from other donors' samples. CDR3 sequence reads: CASSLGAGGSAYEQYF. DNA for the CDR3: TGTGCCAGCAGCTTAGGAGCGGGAGGGTCGGCATACGAGCAGTACTTC. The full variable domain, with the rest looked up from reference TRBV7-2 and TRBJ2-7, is GAGVSQSPSNKVTEKGKDVELRCDPISGHTALYWYRQSLGQGLEFLIYFQGNSAPDKSGLPSDRFSAERTGGSVSTLTIQRTQQEDSAVYLCASSLGAGGSAYEQYFGPGTRLTVT.